This TCR beta chain was captured in a study of cytomegalovirus exposure and HLA in healthy donors. In the study overall: Around 78 million unique TCR sequences came from HLA-typed donors in an early release. General observations from the study: It is likely that the observed cluster of highly shared sequence variants was a sequencing artifact. About 90% or about 30% of the time was how often most TCR beta V segments were productive, according to an earlier analysis.

Amplification used 60 Vbeta primers and 13 Jbeta primers. Assay used: immunoSEQ multiplex PCR; TCRdb lists only in-frame clones, some missing. With about 74,000 clones in the sample, the ten largest clones hold around 7%. Of note for this clone: Its antigen remains unidentified.

Each donor's status was that of a healthy bone marrow donor. Germline V lookup: CDR1 LNHDA, CDR2 SQIVND (reference sequence). CDR3 size: 15 residues. V lost 6 bases and J 5 bases, leaving 19 bases between the germline ends. Specimen: PBMCs. The chain recombines TRBV19 with TRBJ1-1; possibly TRBD1 for D (6 bases). The receptor was isolated from a female donor in good health and CMV-seropositive. CDR3 sequence reads: CASSSRGGARTEAFF. CDR3 nucleotide sequence: TGTGCCAGTAGCTCGAGGGGGGGGGCGAGGACTGAAGCTTTCTTT.